This T cell receptor beta chain was sequenced during a study of CD8 T cells in Susac syndrome. This CDR3 has 15 residues. Per the germline V gene, CDR1 is SGHRS and CDR2 is YFSETQ. The V segment lost 3 bases and the J segment 6 bases; nucleotides outside the gene matches: 7. Notes on the study in general: As the study acknowledged, the number of individuals who were part of its TCR sequencing and HLA analysis was relatively small.

Sequencing of TCR beta was undertaken in CD8+ and CD4+ T cells derived from blood. The CD8+ and CD4+ T cells were negatively isolated, with the TEMRA cells enriched by FACS. An input of roughly 0.5 to 1 ug of RNA was subjected to reverse transcription using random hexamers. Amplification of TCR beta CDR3 by immunoSEQ multiplex PCR spanned 54 Vbeta and 13 Jbeta. TCRdb analysed the immunoSEQ multiplex PCR reads with MiXCR anew, one entry per CDR3 protein. Seen here are 350,000 to 550,000 distinct CDR3 sequences, 75% to 90% observed once, and the top ten hold approximately 0.12%. As concerns this clonotype: The antigen remains unidentified.

The gene calls are TRBV5-1 and TRBJ1-1; the match to TRBD1 covers 11 bases. The clonotype was recovered from a human donor with multiple sclerosis. Sequenced material: CD8+ T cells from PBMCs. The CDR3 coding sequence is TGCGCCAGCAGCTCCGGGGACAGGGGGTTCTCTGAAGCTTTCTTT. Its protein is CASSSGDRGFSEAFF.